This entry describes one T cell receptor (beta chain). Germline CDR1 reads SGHTA; CDR2 reads FQGTGA. The length of the CDR3 is 15 residues. Between the trimmed V and J ends, which lost 5 bases and 1 base, there was a span of 12 bases. With no exception, relapse followed autologous stem cell transplantation in all patients, and brentuximab vedotin exposure varied. This record comes from a study of PD-1 blockade in classical Hodgkin lymphoma. Measured with immunoSEQ multiplex PCR; TCRdb has only the in-frame clones, and not every one. The table lists tens of thousands of clones, more than 75% of them singletons, with roughly 12% in the top ten.

This sequence joins TRBV7-3 and TRBJ2-1; the D is unclear. This clonotype originated in a human donor with classical Hodgkin lymphoma. Material: peripheral blood mononuclear cells (PBMCs), obtained before the second cycle of nivolumab. CDR3 protein: CASSPSGISYNEQFF. CDR3 in DNA: TGTGCCAGCAGCCCGTCAGGCATTTCCTACAATGAGCAGTTCTTC.